This T cell receptor beta chain was recovered during a study of immune characterization of retroperitoneal liposarcoma. Germline V gene data show CDR1 as MNHNS and CDR2 as SASEGT. The germline V and J ends were trimmed by 4 bases and 4 bases, with 16 bases remaining between them. The CDR3 totals 15 residues. Worth noting for this clonotype: Here the CDR3 omits its conserved ending phenylalanine or tryptophan, so a read error is the likely source.

Each CDR3 protein is one row after TCRdb ran MiXCR on the PCR reads. The sample contains some 15,000 distinct CDR3 sequences, 40% to 50% of which appear only once. This chain joins TRBV6-1 and TRBJ1-1; TRBD1 is a possible D gene (5 bases). This receptor was obtained from a female donor with retroperitoneal liposarcoma. Sequencing was performed on tumor tissue. The CDR3 loop is CASSARTGSATEAFC. The CDR3 coding sequence is TGTGCCAGCAGTGCCCGAACAGGTTCGGCCACTGAAGCTTTCTGT.